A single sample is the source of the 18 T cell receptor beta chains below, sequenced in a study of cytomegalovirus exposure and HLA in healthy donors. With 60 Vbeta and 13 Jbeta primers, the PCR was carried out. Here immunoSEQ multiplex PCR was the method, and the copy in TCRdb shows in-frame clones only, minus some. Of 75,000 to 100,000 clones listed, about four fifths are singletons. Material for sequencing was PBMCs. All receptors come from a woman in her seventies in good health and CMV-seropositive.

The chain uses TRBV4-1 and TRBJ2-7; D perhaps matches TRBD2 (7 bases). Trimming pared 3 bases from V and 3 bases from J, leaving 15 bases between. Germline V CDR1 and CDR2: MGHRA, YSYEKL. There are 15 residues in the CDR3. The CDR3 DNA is TGCGCCAGCAGCCACATAACGGGGGGCAGCTACGAGCAGTACTTC. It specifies CASSHITGGSYEQYF.

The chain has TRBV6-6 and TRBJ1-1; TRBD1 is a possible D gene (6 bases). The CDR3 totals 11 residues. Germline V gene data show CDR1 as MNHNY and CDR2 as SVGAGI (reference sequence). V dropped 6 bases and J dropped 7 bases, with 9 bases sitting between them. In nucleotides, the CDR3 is TGTGCCAGCAGCAGGACAGATGAAGCTTTCTTT. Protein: CASSRTDEAFF.

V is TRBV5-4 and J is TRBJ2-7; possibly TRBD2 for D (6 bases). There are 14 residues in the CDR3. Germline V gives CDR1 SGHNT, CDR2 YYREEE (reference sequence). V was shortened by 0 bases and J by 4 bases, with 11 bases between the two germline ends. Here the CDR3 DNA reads TGTGCCAGCAGCTTGGATAGCGGAGAGTACGAGCAGTACTTC. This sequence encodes CASSLDSGEYEQYF.

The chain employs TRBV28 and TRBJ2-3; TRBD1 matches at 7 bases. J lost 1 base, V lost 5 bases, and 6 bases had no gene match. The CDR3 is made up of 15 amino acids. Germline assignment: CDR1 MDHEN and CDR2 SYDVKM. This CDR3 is CASSDSGTGTDTQYF. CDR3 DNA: TGTGCCAGCAGTGACTCCGGGACAGGCACAGATACGCAGTATTTT.

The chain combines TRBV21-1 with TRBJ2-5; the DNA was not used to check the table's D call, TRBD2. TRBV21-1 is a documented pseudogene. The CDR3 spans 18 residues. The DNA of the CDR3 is TGTGCCAGCACGCCAGGGGGCGCGGGTCTAGCGGGAAGGGAGACCCAGTACTTC. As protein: CASTPGGAGLAGRETQYF.

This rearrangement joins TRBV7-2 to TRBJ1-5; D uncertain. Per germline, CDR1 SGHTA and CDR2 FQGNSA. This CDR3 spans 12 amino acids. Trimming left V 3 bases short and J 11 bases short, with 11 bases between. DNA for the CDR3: TGTGCCAGCAGCTTTGGCCCCTCAACCCAGCATTTT. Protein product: CASSFGPSTQHF.

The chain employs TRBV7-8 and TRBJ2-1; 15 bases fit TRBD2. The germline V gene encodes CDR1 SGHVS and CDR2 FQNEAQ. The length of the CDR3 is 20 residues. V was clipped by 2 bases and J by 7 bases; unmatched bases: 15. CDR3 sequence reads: CASSLFSRTSGRARGNEQFF. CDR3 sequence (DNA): TGTGCCAGCAGCTTATTTTCGCGGACTAGCGGGAGGGCCCGGGGGAATGAGCAGTTCTTC.

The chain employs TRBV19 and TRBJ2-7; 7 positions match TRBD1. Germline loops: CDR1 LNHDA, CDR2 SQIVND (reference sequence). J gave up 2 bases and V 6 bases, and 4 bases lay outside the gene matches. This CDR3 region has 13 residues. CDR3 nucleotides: TGTGCCAGTAGGGACAGGTTGACCTACGAGCAGTACTTC. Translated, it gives CASRDRLTYEQYF.

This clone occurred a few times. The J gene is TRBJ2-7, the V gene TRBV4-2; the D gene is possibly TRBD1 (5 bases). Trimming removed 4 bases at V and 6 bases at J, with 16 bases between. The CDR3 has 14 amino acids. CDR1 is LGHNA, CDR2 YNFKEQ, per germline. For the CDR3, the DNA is TGTGCCAGCAGCCTAGGGGTGGGGCAGGGCGAGCAGTACTTC. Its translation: CASSLGVGQGEQYF.

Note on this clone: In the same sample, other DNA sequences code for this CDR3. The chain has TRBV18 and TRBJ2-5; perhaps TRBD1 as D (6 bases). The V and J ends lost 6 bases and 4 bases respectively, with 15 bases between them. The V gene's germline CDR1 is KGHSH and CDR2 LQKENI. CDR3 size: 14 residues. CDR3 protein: CASSGTGKTETQYF. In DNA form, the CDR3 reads TGTGCCAGCTCGGGCACAGGGAAGACAGAGACCCAGTACTTC.

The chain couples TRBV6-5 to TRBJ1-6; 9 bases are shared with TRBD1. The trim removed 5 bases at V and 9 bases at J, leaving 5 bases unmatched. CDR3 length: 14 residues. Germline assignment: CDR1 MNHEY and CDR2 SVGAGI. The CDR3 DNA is TGTGCCAGCAGTAGCCCGACAGGGGGTTCACCCCTCCACTTT. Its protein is CASSSPTGGSPLHF.

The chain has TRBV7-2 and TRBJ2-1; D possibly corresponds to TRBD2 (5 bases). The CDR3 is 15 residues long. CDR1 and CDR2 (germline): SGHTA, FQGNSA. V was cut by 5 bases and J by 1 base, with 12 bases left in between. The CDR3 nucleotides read TGTGCCAGCAGCCCAGGTAGCGATTCCTACAATGAGCAGTTCTTC. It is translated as CASSPGSDSYNEQFF.

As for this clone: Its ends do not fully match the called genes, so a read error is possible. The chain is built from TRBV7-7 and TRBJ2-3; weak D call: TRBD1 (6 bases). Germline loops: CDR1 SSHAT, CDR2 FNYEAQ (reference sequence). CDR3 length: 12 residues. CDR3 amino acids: CASSQGGDTQYF. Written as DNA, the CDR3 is TGTGCTAGCAGCCAAGGGGGAGATACGCAGTATTTT.

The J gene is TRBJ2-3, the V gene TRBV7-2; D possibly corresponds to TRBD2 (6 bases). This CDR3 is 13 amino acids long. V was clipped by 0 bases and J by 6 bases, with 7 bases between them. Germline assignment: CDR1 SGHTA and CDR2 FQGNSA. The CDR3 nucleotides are TGTGCCAGCAGCTTAGCCCGGGGGGATACGCAGTATTTT. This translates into CASSLARGDTQYF.

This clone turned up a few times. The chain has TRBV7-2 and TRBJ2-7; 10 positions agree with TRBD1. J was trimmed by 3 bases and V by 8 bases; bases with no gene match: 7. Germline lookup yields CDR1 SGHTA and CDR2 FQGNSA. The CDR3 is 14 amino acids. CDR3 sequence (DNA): TGTGCCAGCTCCCGGGACAGGGGAGTCTACGAGCAGTACTTC. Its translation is CASSRDRGVYEQYF. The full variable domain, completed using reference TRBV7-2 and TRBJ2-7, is GAGVSQSPSNKVTEKGKDVELRCDPISGHTALYWYRQSLGQGLEFLIYFQGNSAPDKSGLPSDRFSAERTGGSVSTLTIQRTQQEDSAVYLCASSRDRGVYEQYFGPGTRLTVT.

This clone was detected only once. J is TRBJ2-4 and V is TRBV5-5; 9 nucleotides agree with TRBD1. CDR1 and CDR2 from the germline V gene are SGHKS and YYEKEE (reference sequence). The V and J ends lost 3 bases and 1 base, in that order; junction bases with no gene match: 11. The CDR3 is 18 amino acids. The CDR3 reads CASSSLFRDRVAKNIQYF. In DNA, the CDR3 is TGTGCCAGCAGCTCCCTCTTCCGGGACAGGGTGGCCAAAAACATTCAGTACTTC.

The CDR3 here is CASSLLSQASTDTQYF. CDR3 sequence (DNA): TGTGCCAGCAGCTTATTAAGCCAGGCAAGCACAGATACGCAGTATTTT. The rearrangement links TRBV7-6 to TRBJ2-3; D gene unclear. Looked up from germline, CDR1 is SGHVS and CDR2 is FNYEAQ. Trimming cost V 2 bases and J 0 bases, with 12 bases left between them. This CDR3 contains 16 residues.

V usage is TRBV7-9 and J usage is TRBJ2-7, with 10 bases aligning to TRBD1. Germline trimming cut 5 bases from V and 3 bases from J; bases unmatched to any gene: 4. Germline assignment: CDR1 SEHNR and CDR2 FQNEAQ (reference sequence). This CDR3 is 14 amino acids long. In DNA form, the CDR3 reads TGTGCCAGCAGCCCACGGACAGGGGGCTACGAGCAGTACTTC. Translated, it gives CASSPRTGGYEQYF.